This T cell receptor (beta chain) was profiled in a study of control samples from healthy donors and cancer patients. This CDR3 comprises 12 residues. V was shortened by 7 bases and J by 1 base, with 7 bases between the two germline ends. CDR1 is KGHSH and CDR2 is LQKENI in the germline V gene. The repertoire was sequenced with immunoSEQ multiplex PCR; TCRdb's copy has only in-frame clones and lacks some. Among around 83,000 clones, 90% to 95% were seen once, and the ten largest hold 1.3%. Sequenced: PBMCs. The receptor was isolated from a woman in her thirties or forties with lung cancer. This chain connects TRBV18 to TRBJ2-5; D call uncertain. The CDR3 nucleotides are TGTGCCAGCTTGGCGGTCCAAGAGACCCAGTACTTC. The encoded protein is CASLAVQETQYF.